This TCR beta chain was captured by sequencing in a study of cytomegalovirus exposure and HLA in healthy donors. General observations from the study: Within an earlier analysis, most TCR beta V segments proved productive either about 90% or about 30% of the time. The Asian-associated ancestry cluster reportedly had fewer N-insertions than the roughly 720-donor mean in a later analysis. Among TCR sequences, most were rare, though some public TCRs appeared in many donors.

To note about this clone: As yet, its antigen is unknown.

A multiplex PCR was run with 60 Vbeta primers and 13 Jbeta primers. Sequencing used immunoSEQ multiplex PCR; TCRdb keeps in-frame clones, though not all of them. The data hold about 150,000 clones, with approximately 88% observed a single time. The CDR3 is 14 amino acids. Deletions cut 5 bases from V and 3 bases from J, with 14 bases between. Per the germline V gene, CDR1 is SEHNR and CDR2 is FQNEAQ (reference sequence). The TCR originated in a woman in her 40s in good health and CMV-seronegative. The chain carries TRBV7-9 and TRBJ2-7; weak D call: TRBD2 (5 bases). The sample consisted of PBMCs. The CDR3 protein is CASSVTADYYEQYF. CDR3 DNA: TGTGCCAGCAGCGTCACAGCGGATTACTACGAGCAGTACTTC.